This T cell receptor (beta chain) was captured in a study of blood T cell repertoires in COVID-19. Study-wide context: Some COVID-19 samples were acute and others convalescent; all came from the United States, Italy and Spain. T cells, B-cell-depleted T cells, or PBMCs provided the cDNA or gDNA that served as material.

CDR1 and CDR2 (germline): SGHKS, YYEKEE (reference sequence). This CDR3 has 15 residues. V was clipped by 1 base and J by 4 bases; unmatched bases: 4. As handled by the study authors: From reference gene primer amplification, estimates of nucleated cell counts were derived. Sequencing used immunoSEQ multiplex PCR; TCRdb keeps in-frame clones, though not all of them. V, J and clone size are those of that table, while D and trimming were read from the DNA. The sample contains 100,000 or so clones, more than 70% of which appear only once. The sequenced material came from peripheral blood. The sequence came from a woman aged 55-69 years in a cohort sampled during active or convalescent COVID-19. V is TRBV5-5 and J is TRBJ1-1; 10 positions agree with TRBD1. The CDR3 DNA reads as TGTGCCAGCAGCTTGACGACAGGGGGCTCCACTGAAGCTTTCTTT. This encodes CASSLTTGGSTEAFF. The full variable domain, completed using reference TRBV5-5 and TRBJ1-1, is DAGVTQSPTHLIKTRGQQVTLRCSPISGHKSVSWYQQVLGQGPQFIFQYYEKEERGRGNFPDRFSARQFPNYSSELNVNALLLGDSALYLCASSLTTGGSTEAFFGQGTRLTVV.